Presented here are 18 T cell receptor beta chains from one specimen sequenced in a study of T cell clonotyping in hematopoietic cell transplantation. Libraries were prepared by immunoSEQ multiplex PCR; TCRdb keeps only in-frame clonotypes and omits some of them. The table has approximately 10,000 clones, around 45% seen once. This specimen consisted of PBMCs, obtained 30 days after allogeneic stem cell transplant. The receptors come from a male patient aged 50 to 59 who had an allogeneic stem cell transplant from an unrelated donor, so the T cells may come from the graft donor. Some clones in this sample may be carry-over from other donors' samples.

The chain combines TRBV5-6 with TRBJ2-1; 12 nucleotides match TRBD2. Germline V gene sequence: CDR1 SGHDT, CDR2 YYEEEE. V lost 4 bases and J lost 12; bases outside the gene matches: 2. The CDR3 has 12 residues. In nucleotides, the CDR3 is TGTGCCAGCAGCATGACTAGCGGGGGGCAGTTCTTC. This translates into CASSMTSGGQFF.

The chain links TRBV30 to TRBJ2-7; TRBD2 matches at 9 bases. V gave up 5 bases and J gave up 6 bases; unmatched junction bases: 8. CDR1 is GTSNPN, CDR2 SVGIG, per germline (reference sequence). CDR3 length: 13 residues. CDR3 sequence: CAWETGLAGEQYF. CDR3 bases: TGTGCCTGGGAAACGGGACTAGCTGGCGAGCAGTACTTC.

The chain has TRBV6-1 and TRBJ1-2; D not resolved. V was pared by 6 bases and J by 0 bases, with 8 bases between. From germline, CDR1 is MNHNS and CDR2 SASEGT. CDR3 length: 13 amino acids. The CDR3: CASRGGSNYGYTF. DNA for the CDR3: TGTGCCAGCAGGGGAGGCTCTAACTATGGCTACACCTTC.

By frequency in the sample, this clone is medium-sized (0.01 to 0.1%). The chain uses TRBV5-1 and TRBJ1-4; D is ambiguous. The CDR3 contains 14 residues. Trimming cost V 4 bases and J 5 bases, with 12 bases left between them. CDR1 is SGHRS and CDR2 is YFSETQ in the germline V gene. CDR3 in DNA: TGCGCCAGCAGCGCCTTTAGGCCCAATGAAAAACTGTTTTTT. This sequence encodes CASSAFRPNEKLFF.

On this clone: The junction departs from germline at one end; a sequencing error may be responsible. The rearrangement links TRBV5-1 to TRBJ1-2; unclear D gene. Germline assignment: CDR1 SGHRS and CDR2 YFSETQ. This CDR3 has 13 residues. CDR3 sequence reads: CASSLDGIYGYTF. In DNA form, the CDR3 reads TGTGCCAGCAGCTTGGATGGAATCTATGGCTACACCTTC.

This clone was recorded a few times. The chain combines TRBV16 with TRBJ2-7, with D possibly called TRBD1 or TRBD2 (5 bases each). The germline V gene has CDR1 KGHSY and CDR2 FQNENV. Between the trimmed V and J ends, which lost 4 bases and 5 bases, there was a span of 15 bases. The length of the CDR3 is 14 residues. In nucleotides, the CDR3 is TGTGCCAGCAGCCCCTACATCCGGGGCAACGAGCAGTACTTC. Translation: CASSPYIRGNEQYF.

This sequence joins TRBV7-8 and TRBJ2-3; D may be TRBD2 (7 bases). This CDR3 is built from 14 residues. V shed 2 bases and J shed 4 bases, with 10 bases lying between them. The V gene's germline CDR1 is SGHVS and CDR2 FQNEAQ. This CDR3 reads CASSLREGADTQYF. CDR3 in DNA: TGTGCCAGCAGCTTAAGGGAGGGGGCAGATACGCAGTATTTT.

The rearrangement uses TRBV27 and TRBJ1-2; a possible D gene is TRBD1 (5 bases). Trimming removed 3 bases from V and 3 bases from J, with 26 bases in between. CDR1 is MNHEY and CDR2 is SMNVEV in the germline V gene (reference sequence). The CDR3 totals 19 residues. CDR3 DNA sequence: TGTGCCAGCAGTTTCCTGGGGGTCGGGGCCTCGACCTCCTACTATGGCTACACCTTC. Amino acid sequence: CASSFLGVGASTSYYGYTF.

This clone was observed a single time. This chain links TRBV29-1 with TRBJ2-7; TRBD1 aligns across 8 bases. CDR3 length: 14 amino acids. CDR1 SQVTM and CDR2 ANQGSEA come from the germline V gene. J lost 4 bases, V lost 5 bases, and 10 bases had no gene match. The CDR3 reads CSVKPTGGRYEQYF. CDR3 DNA sequence: TGCAGCGTTAAACCCACAGGGGGTCGTTACGAGCAGTACTTC.

This chain connects TRBV6-5 to TRBJ1-1, with 7 bases that match TRBD1. CDR3 length: 13 residues. Trimming removed 5 bases from V and 3 bases from J; junction bases left unmatched: 3. Germline CDR1 and CDR2: MNHEY and SVGAGI. This CDR3 reads CASSRRGDTEAFF. Here the CDR3 DNA reads TGTGCCAGCAGTCGCAGGGGGGACACTGAAGCTTTCTTT.

V and J are TRBV9 and TRBJ2-7, with 11 nucleotides matching TRBD1. The CDR3 loop spans 16 amino acids. Per the germline V gene, CDR1 is SGDLS and CDR2 is YYNGEE. V shed 0 bases, J shed 5 bases, and the junction held 7 bases outside the gene matches. CDR3 residues: CASSVGGTGGHHEQYF. The CDR3 region has the DNA TGTGCCAGCAGCGTAGGTGGGACAGGGGGTCACCACGAGCAGTACTTC.

This clone was picked up a small number of times. The chain recombines TRBV25-1 with TRBJ1-4; possible D gene TRBD1, 6 bases. Trimming removed 5 bases at V and 6 bases at J, with 13 bases between. CDR3 size: 14 residues. Germline assignment: CDR1 MGHDK and CDR2 SYGVNS. This CDR3 is CASSPGEIDEKLFF. CDR3 in DNA: TGTGCCAGCAGTCCAGGGGAGATAGATGAAAAACTGTTTTTT.

The J gene is TRBJ2-5, the V gene TRBV9; D ambiguous. This CDR3 region has 11 residues. The germline CDR1 and CDR2 sequences are SGDLS and YYNGEE. Trimming stripped 0 bases from V and 13 bases from J, with 10 bases between. The CDR3 DNA follows: TGTGCCAGCAGCGTAGTGAAGTTACGGTACTTC. Its protein is CASSVVKLRYF.

Remarks on this clone: The germline gene is not matched at one end of the junction; a read error may be the cause. This chain connects TRBV28 to TRBJ1-2, with D unclear. The CDR3 extends over 12 amino acids. From germline, CDR1 is MDHEN and CDR2 SYDVKM. The DNA for the CDR3 is TGTGCCAGCAGCCACGACCCCTATAGCTACACCTTC. Protein: CASSHDPYSYTF.

This clone showed up just a few times. The V gene is TRBV4-1, the J gene TRBJ1-2, with D possibly being TRBD1 (6 bases). This CDR3 contains 15 residues. Trimming stripped 4 bases from V and 2 bases from J, with 14 bases between. From germline, CDR1 is MGHRA and CDR2 YSYEKL. CDR3 sequence: CASSPGWGANYGYTF. For the CDR3, the DNA is TGCGCCAGCAGCCCAGGGTGGGGGGCGAACTATGGCTACACCTTC.

The rearrangement uses TRBV6-1 and TRBJ1-2, with 8 bases aligning to TRBD1. The CDR3 has 13 residues. The germline V gene has CDR1 MNHNS and CDR2 SASEGT. The junction had 5 bases not matched to a gene; V was cut back by 4 bases and J by 7 bases. As DNA, the CDR3 is TGTGCCAGCAGTGGACCGGACAGGGCTGGCTACACCTTC. Protein sequence: CASSGPDRAGYTF.

The V gene is TRBV4-3, the J gene TRBJ2-7; D remains ambiguous. The length of the CDR3 is 15 residues. CDR1 and CDR2 (germline): LGHNA, YSLEER. V gave up 4 bases and J gave up 2 bases, with 15 bases separating them. DNA for the CDR3: TGCGCCAGCAGCCCTACAGCTCTCCATACCTACGAGCAGTACTTC. This encodes CASSPTALHTYEQYF.

The table lists this clone with a few counts. The V call is TRBV13, the J call TRBJ1-1; no clear D gene. Germline V gene data show CDR1 as PRHDT and CDR2 as FYEKMQ (reference sequence). This CDR3 is 13 amino acids long. V was cut by 3 bases and J by 5 bases, with 10 bases left in between. CDR3 nucleotide sequence: TGTGCCAGCAGCTTTGGGGTTCGGACTGAAGCTTTCTTT. Translating it yields CASSFGVRTEAFF.